The 27 T cell receptor beta chains given below trace back to one sample, sequenced in a study of monozygotic twins with inflammatory bowel disease. Following a re-call of the 5' RACE reads, TCRdb has one entry per CDR3 protein and lacks DNA. The sample includes 350,000 to 400,000 distinct CDR3 sequences. Material: blood. The receptors stem from a human donor with ulcerative colitis or Crohn's disease, or a healthy co-twin of an affected twin (not recorded which).

This chain uses TRBV6-1 with TRBJ1-2; TCRdb picks TRBD1, but there is no DNA to check that call. CDR1 is MNHNS, CDR2 SASEGT, per germline. The length of the CDR3 is 13 residues. CDR3 amino acids: CATPVSFFYGYTF.

The V and J genes are TRBV5-1 and TRBJ2-6; the TCRdb D gene call, TRBD2, has no DNA to confirm it. From germline, CDR1 is SGHRS and CDR2 YFSETQ. This CDR3 is 17 amino acids long. CDR3 sequence reads: CASSLAEGNSGANVLTF.

This chain links TRBV7-2 with TRBJ1-1; TCRdb returns TRBD1, unconfirmable since there is no DNA. Per germline, CDR1 SGHTA and CDR2 FQGNSA. The CDR3 runs to 14 residues. The CDR3 region is CASSLGGEYTEAFF.

J is TRBJ1-5 and V is TRBV6-1. This CDR3 region has 13 residues. Per germline, CDR1 MNHNS and CDR2 SASEGT. This CDR3 reads CASRLDGNQPQHF.

The chain is built from TRBV7-2 and TRBJ2-1; there is no DNA to check the TCRdb D call of TRBD1. The germline V gene encodes CDR1 SGHTA and CDR2 FQGNSA. This CDR3 comprises 14 residues. The chain's CDR3 is CASRTTGARDEQFF.

J is TRBJ2-1 and V is TRBV5-1; checking the TCRdb D call of TRBD1 is not possible without DNA. Looked up from germline, CDR1 is SGHRS and CDR2 is YFSETQ. The CDR3 covers 14 residues. The CDR3 is CASRGQGAVNEQFF.

The rearrangement uses TRBV9 and TRBJ1-2. Germline V lookup: CDR1 SGDLS, CDR2 YYNGEE. This CDR3 has 18 residues. The CDR3 is CASSVESPKWGLPSGYTF.

This sequence joins TRBV24-1 and TRBJ2-3; TCRdb reports TRBD2, a call that lacks DNA to check it against. CDR1 and CDR2 (germline): KGHDR, SFDVKD. CDR3 length: 15 amino acids. CDR3: CATSDPSGGARTQYF.

V gene TRBV12-3 or TRBV12-4 combines with J gene TRBJ2-5; TCRdb outputs TRBD1, but without DNA this stays unchecked. The CDR3 spans 13 residues. The CDR3 spells CASSDRAYQTQYF.

The chain combines TRBV20-1 with TRBJ2-1; there is no DNA to check the TCRdb D call of TRBD1. The CDR3 has 12 residues. From germline, CDR1 is DFQATT and CDR2 SNEGSKA (reference sequence). The CDR3: CSAKQGGNEQFF.

The chain has TRBV6-5 and TRBJ1-1; TCRdb's D call, TRBD1, is unchecked because there is no DNA. Germline CDR1 is MNHEY and CDR2 is SVGAGI. This CDR3 comprises 15 residues. CDR3 in amino acids: CASSYLGQGGTEAFF.

This chain links TRBV9 with TRBJ2-2; TCRdb lists TRBD2, though no DNA is available to test this call. This CDR3 comprises 17 residues. Germline assignment: CDR1 SGDLS and CDR2 YYNGEE. The CDR3 here is CASSVGGDSVFTGELFF.

The V gene is TRBV7-2, the J gene TRBJ1-1; TCRdb gives TRBD1 as the D gene, but with no DNA this cannot be confirmed. CDR1 SGHTA and CDR2 FQGNSA come from the germline V gene. CDR3 size: 16 residues. CDR3 sequence reads: CASSLYRTGGSAEAFF.

The V gene is TRBV12-3 or TRBV12-4, the J gene TRBJ1-1; TCRdb selects TRBD1, and the lack of DNA leaves this call unchecked. This CDR3 has 15 residues. CDR3: CASRTPRQVNTEAFF.

This chain connects TRBV25-1 to TRBJ2-1; the D call from TCRdb, TRBD1, cannot be confirmed without DNA. Germline CDR1 MGHDK, CDR2 SYGVNS. CDR3 length: 14 residues. The CDR3 protein is CASLEGGIGNEQFF.

The chain employs TRBV11-2 and TRBJ2-2. The CDR3 totals 15 residues. Germline loops: CDR1 SGHAT, CDR2 FQNNGV. CDR3 amino acids: CASSTFPEDTGELFF.

The chain employs TRBV5-1 and TRBJ2-1; TCRdb indicates TRBD1, and absent DNA this call remains unverified. The CDR3 extends over 17 amino acids. CDR1 and CDR2 (germline): SGHRS, YFSETQ. CDR3 region: CASSWENPGQGPNEQFF. Supplemented by reference TRBV5-1 and TRBJ2-1, the full variable domain reads KAGVTQTPRYLIKTRGQQVTLSCSPISGHRSVSWYQQTPGQGLQFLFEYFSETQRNKGNFPGRFSGRQFSNSRSEMNVSTLELGDSALYLCASSWENPGQGPNEQFFGPGTRLTVL.

The genes are TRBV18 and TRBJ2-7. Per germline, CDR1 KGHSH and CDR2 LQKENI. The CDR3 has 14 residues. Here the CDR3 reads CASSQQGLSYEQYF.

The chain recombines TRBV18 with TRBJ2-1; TCRdb gives TRBD1 as the D gene, but with no DNA this cannot be confirmed. The CDR3 contains 14 residues. From germline, CDR1 is KGHSH and CDR2 LQKENI. CDR3: CASSKQGRLNEQFF. Supplemented by reference TRBV18 and TRBJ2-1, the full variable domain reads NAGVMQNPRHLVRRRGQEARLRCSPMKGHSHVYWYRQLPEEGLKFMVYLQKENIIDESGMPKERFSAEFPKEGPSILRIQQVVRGDSAAYFCASSKQGRLNEQFFGPGTRLTVL.

This sequence joins TRBV4-1 and TRBJ2-2. The CDR3 length is 16 residues. Germline CDR1 is MGHRA and CDR2 is YSYEKL. CDR3 amino acids: CASSLQTGANTGELFF.

The chain is built from TRBV5-4 and TRBJ2-5. Germline V gene sequence: CDR1 SGHNT, CDR2 YYREEE (reference sequence). The CDR3 is 13 residues long. Here the CDR3 reads CASSLDFQETQYF.

J is TRBJ2-2 and V is TRBV7-8; absent DNA, TCRdb's TRBD2 call cannot be checked. The germline CDR1 and CDR2 sequences are SGHVS and FQNEAQ. The CDR3 covers 18 residues. CDR3 region: CASSLGVAGGRMIGELFF.

The chain recombines TRBV20-1 with TRBJ2-1; TCRdb picks TRBD2, but there is no DNA to check that call. Germline CDR1 reads DFQATT; CDR2 reads SNEGSKA (reference sequence). The CDR3 sequence is 16 residues long. The CDR3: CSATRLADLSYNEQFF.

V and J are TRBV28 and TRBJ1-3. The CDR3 sequence is 13 residues long. Germline values: CDR1 MDHEN, CDR2 SYDVKM. The CDR3 is CASSLADVRSIYF.

The chain couples TRBV6-7 to TRBJ2-5; lacking DNA, the TRBD1 call made by TCRdb goes unchecked. TRBV6-7 is treated as an ORF (open reading frame) with a function not yet certain. CDR3 length equals 14 residues. CDR3: CASSRDRFQETQYF.

V gene TRBV4-2 combines with J gene TRBJ1-5. The germline V gene encodes CDR1 LGHNA and CDR2 YNFKEQ. This CDR3 has 12 residues. The CDR3 is CASSQGGRPQHF.

The chain is built from TRBV5-1 and TRBJ1-4; TCRdb outputs TRBD1, but without DNA this stays unchecked. In germline, CDR1 is SGHRS, CDR2 YFSETQ. CDR3 length equals 16 residues. CDR3 sequence: CASSKGQGRLNEKLFF.